This T cell receptor (beta chain) appears in the sequencing data of a study of HIV-infected children after antiretroviral therapy interruption. Across the whole study: Four children interrupted treatment; four stayed on continuous treatment. Interruption-arm sampling covered weeks 0, 12, interruption end (24 or 48), and about 3 years post-study.

This CDR3 spans 15 amino acids. CDR1 is ENHRY and CDR2 is SYGVKD in the germline V gene. The V gene end was trimmed by 6 bases and the J gene end by 2 bases; junction bases not matched to a gene: 7. This clonotype has a count of ten or more. The antigen is unknown. Treatment indicated: PENTA 11 planned treatment interruption arm or continuous ART arm. Memory CD8+ CD45RO+ CD45RA- T cells were sorted from thawed PBMCs. Study outcomes and limitations: Naive CD4+ CDR3 sharing between time points fell after interruption began.

The TCR library was built from RNA with a 3' RACE protocol and unique molecular identifiers. TCRdb reanalysed the 3' RACE reads using MiXCR and keeps one entry per CDR3 protein. The sample lists roughly 3,700 distinct CDR3 sequences, over 4% seen once, with roughly 26% in the top ten. This TCR came from a pool of human donors with HIV. This rearrangement joins TRBV10-3 to TRBJ2-7; TRBD1 agrees at 10 bases. The sequencing here drew on CD45RO+ CD8+ T cells from PBMCs, pooled from several time points, taken from a donor given antiretroviral therapy, either interrupted or continuous. The subset was: memory CD8+ CD45RO+ CD45RA- T cells. Here the CDR3 DNA reads TGTGCCATCAGGTATAGGGGACAGGGGACCTACGAGCAGTACTTC. This translates into CAIRYRGQGTYEQYF.